This passage covers 30 T cell receptor beta chains from one sample sequenced in a study of blood T cells in healthy people across ages. Sample-barcoded 5' priming and a J-beta primer mix drove a second PCR of about 7 to 11 cycles. From the 5' RACE reads, TCRdb called clonotypes with MiXCR, one entry per CDR3 protein. The sample has about 730,000 distinct CDR3 sequences, roughly 41% seen once. What was sequenced was blood. Receptors were obtained from a woman aged 55 to 70 in good health.

A word on this clonotype: The junction does not match germline at one end; this may be a read error. The J gene is TRBJ2-5, the V gene TRBV9; D is ambiguous. In germline, CDR1 is SGDLS, CDR2 YYNGEE. The CDR3 is made up of 14 amino acids. The CDR3 spells CVSSPLVEGETQYF. The CDR3 DNA reads TGTGTCAGCAGTCCCTTGGTGGAAGGGGAGACCCAGTACTTC. The full variable domain, in which reference TRBV9 and TRBJ2-5 provide the parts outside the CDR3, is DSGVTQTPKHLITATGQRVTLRCSPRSGDLSVYWYQQSLDQGLQFLIQYYNGEERAKGNILERFSAQQFPDLHSELNLSSLELGDSALYFCVSSPLVEGETQYFGPGTRLLVL.

V gene TRBV3-1 combines with J gene TRBJ2-7, with TRBD2 matching 11 bases. This CDR3 region has 17 residues. Germline CDR1 reads LGHDT; CDR2 reads YNNKEL (reference sequence). The V and J ends lost 4 bases and 5 bases, in that order; junction bases with no gene match: 13. CDR3 amino acids: CASSLKTLSGRGNEQYF. CDR3 sequence (DNA): TGTGCCAGCAGCCTCAAGACCCTTAGCGGGAGGGGTAACGAGCAGTACTTC.

About this clonotype: The CDR3 ends on some other residue instead of the conserved phenylalanine or tryptophan, so this is likely a read error. The gene calls are TRBV7-9 and TRBJ1-2; 8 bases are a match to TRBD1. The CDR3 loop spans 15 amino acids. CDR1 and CDR2 from the germline V gene are SEHNR and FQNEAQ (reference sequence). With 5 bases clipped from V and 2 bases from J, the junction kept 7 bases outside the gene matches. The CDR3 is CASSAGQGINYGYTL. The CDR3 nucleotides are TGTGCCAGCAGCGCAGGACAGGGCATAAACTATGGCTACACCCTC.

This clonotype was seen ten or more times. The V call is TRBV4-1, the J call TRBJ1-2; the D gene is possibly TRBD1 (5 bases). The CDR3 has 16 residues. Germline assignment: CDR1 MGHRA and CDR2 YSYEKL. Trimming pared 0 bases from V and 1 base from J, leaving 12 bases between. DNA for the CDR3: TGCGCCAGCAGCCAAGATGAGGGACGTTATAACTATGGCTACACCTTC. Translated: CASSQDEGRYNYGYTF.

Worth noting for this clonotype: One end of the junction is discordant with germline, which a read error may explain. The gene calls are TRBV7-2 and TRBJ2-3; 13 bases line up with TRBD2. This CDR3 comprises 16 residues. CDR1 is SGHTA, CDR2 FQGNSA, per germline. The CDR3 DNA reads TGTGCCAGCAGCGTAGCACTAGCGGGAGGGGGGGATACGCAGTATTTT. This translates into CASSVALAGGGDTQYF.

The chain joins TRBV9 to TRBJ2-1, with D tentatively TRBD2 (6 bases). Germline V gives CDR1 SGDLS, CDR2 YYNGEE. Trimming took 0 bases from V and 10 from J, leaving 11 bases between them. The CDR3 sequence is 13 residues long. CDR3 protein: CASSVGLEGEQFF. The CDR3 DNA sequence: TGTGCCAGCAGCGTAGGACTAGAAGGGGAGCAGTTCTTC. Complete variable domain (other parts from reference TRBV9 and TRBJ2-1): DSGVTQTPKHLITATGQRVTLRCSPRSGDLSVYWYQQSLDQGLQFLIQYYNGEERAKGNILERFSAQQFPDLHSELNLSSLELGDSALYFCASSVGLEGEQFFGPGTRLTVL.

This clonotype was recorded at least ten times. The J gene is TRBJ2-5, the V gene TRBV29-1; 11 nucleotides match TRBD2. V dropped 4 bases and J dropped 5; count of bases not matched to a gene: 0. The CDR3 has 12 amino acids. In germline, CDR1 is SQVTM, CDR2 ANQGSEA. This chain's CDR3 is CSVGTSGETQYF. The CDR3 DNA follows: TGCAGCGTTGGGACTAGCGGGGAGACCCAGTACTTC.

V gene TRBV20-1 combines with J gene TRBJ2-5; no firm D call. The J call may be mistaken, given a closer DNA end match to TRBJ2-7. CDR1 DFQATT and CDR2 SNEGSKA come from the germline V gene (reference sequence). The CDR3 spans 12 residues. CDR3 in amino acids: CSARLPPHEQYF. The CDR3 DNA sequence: TGCAGTGCTCGCCTTCCGCCCCACGAGCAGTACTTC.

This clonotype was recorded many times. This chain connects TRBV12-5 to TRBJ2-7, with D possibly being TRBD2 (5 bases). The CDR3 spans 12 residues. The germline CDR1 and CDR2 sequences are LGHNT and FRNRAP. Trimming cost V 2 bases and J 5 bases, with 7 bases left between them. The CDR3 is CASGLSGNEQYF. Written as DNA, the CDR3 is TGTGCTAGTGGTTTGTCGGGGAACGAGCAGTACTTC. The whole variable domain, remainder taken from reference TRBV12-5 and TRBJ2-7, is DARVTQTPRHKVTEMGQEVTMRCQPILGHNTVFWYRQTMMQGLELLAYFRNRAPLDDSGMPKDRFSAEMPDATLATLKIQPSEPRDSAVYFCASGLSGNEQYFGPGTRLTVT.

The rearrangement joins TRBV10-3 to TRBJ1-1; the D gene is possibly TRBD1 (5 bases). Trimming shortened V by 0 bases and J by 0 bases, and 8 bases separated the two germline ends. The CDR3 totals 15 residues. CDR1 and CDR2 (germline): ENHRY, SYGVKD. The CDR3 loop is CAISESGRMNTEAFF. The DNA for the CDR3 is TGTGCCATCAGTGAGTCGGGACGGATGAACACTGAAGCTTTCTTT.

The chain recombines TRBV12-3 or TRBV12-4 with TRBJ1-1; D is uncertain. The CDR3 has 14 residues. V was trimmed by 5 bases and J by 0 bases, leaving 10 bases between them. CDR3 nucleotides: TGTGCCAGCAGTAAGGACGGCTTGAACACTGAAGCTTTCTTT. Translation: CASSKDGLNTEAFF.

The V and J genes are TRBV10-3 and TRBJ2-5; D is unclear. This CDR3 is 10 amino acids long. Trimming stripped 8 bases from V and 2 bases from J, with 3 bases between. The germline V gene has CDR1 ENHRY and CDR2 SYGVKD. CDR3 nucleotides: TGTGCCATCGGACAAGAGACCCAGTACTTC. This sequence encodes CAIGQETQYF.

This clonotype has more than one count but fewer than ten. This chain links TRBV19 with TRBJ2-7, with D possibly TRBD2 on 6 matching bases. This CDR3 spans 16 amino acids. The ends were cut back, 5 bases at V and 1 base at J, with 18 bases in the middle. Germline CDR1 reads LNHDA; CDR2 reads SQIVND (reference sequence). The CDR3 DNA follows: TGTGCCAGTAGTTCGAGGATGGGGGGTGATTCCTACGAGCAGTACTTC. It encodes CASSSRMGGDSYEQYF.

This clonotype was detected many times. V and J are TRBV20-1 and TRBJ2-7, with 8 bases identical to TRBD2. CDR3 length: 13 amino acids. CDR1 and CDR2 (germline): DFQATT, SNEGSKA (reference sequence). Unmatched junction bases numbered 4, after V lost 6 bases and J lost 0 bases. CDR3 amino acids: CSAEAGVSYEQYF. The CDR3 nucleotides are TGCAGTGCCGAAGCGGGAGTCTCCTACGAGCAGTACTTC.

V usage is TRBV11-2 and J usage is TRBJ2-5, with 9 bases aligning to TRBD1. With 2 bases clipped from V and 11 bases from J, the junction kept 9 bases outside the gene matches. The CDR3 contains 14 residues. Germline loops: CDR1 SGHAT, CDR2 FQNNGV. CDR3 residues: CASSLPGQGHEQYF. In nucleotides, the CDR3 is TGTGCCAGCAGCTTACCGGGACAGGGACATGAGCAGTACTTC.

The chain combines TRBV29-1 with TRBJ1-2; D might be TRBD1 (5 bases). The CDR3 runs 15 residues. Trimming took 7 bases from V and 2 from J, leaving 20 bases between them. Germline loops: CDR1 SQVTM, CDR2 ANQGSEA. In DNA, the CDR3 is TGCAGCGCCTGGCGGGGGACGGGGAAAAACTATGGCTACACCTTC. Residues: CSAWRGTGKNYGYTF. Supplemented by reference TRBV29-1 and TRBJ1-2, the full variable domain reads SAVISQKPSRDICQRGTSLTIQCQVDSQVTMMFWYRQQPGQSLTLIATANQGSEATYESGFVIDKFPISRPNLTFSTLTVSNMSPEDSSIYLCSAWRGTGKNYGYTFGSGTRLTVV.

This chain uses TRBV27 with TRBJ1-1; D not certain. This CDR3 is built from 10 residues. Trimming removed 9 bases at V and 11 bases at J, with 13 bases between. Germline values: CDR1 MNHEY, CDR2 SMNVEV (reference sequence). The CDR3 region is CASVAGTAFF. CDR3 sequence (DNA): TGTGCCAGTGTAGCGGGAACTGCTTTCTTT.

The DNA of the CDR3 is TGTGCCAGCAGCTCGCAGGACAGAACAGATACGCAGTATTTT. Its translation is CASSSQDRTDTQYF. V usage is TRBV5-5 and J usage is TRBJ2-3; possible D gene TRBD1, 6 bases. Looked up from germline, CDR1 is SGHKS and CDR2 is YYEKEE (reference sequence). The CDR3 is 14 amino acids. Trimming pared 3 bases from V and 3 bases from J, leaving 11 bases between.

This clonotype was observed a few times. This chain joins TRBV2 and TRBJ2-3; 7 bases line up with TRBD1. V dropped 2 bases and J dropped 0; count of bases not matched to a gene: 11. The CDR3 spans 18 residues. Germline V gene sequence: CDR1 SNHLY, CDR2 FYNNEI. In DNA form, the CDR3 reads TGTGCCAGCAGTGAAAGGGGCAACAGGGGAACTAGCACAGATACGCAGTATTTT. Amino acid sequence: CASSERGNRGTSTDTQYF.

Comment on this clonotype: The junction departs from germline at one end; a sequencing error may be responsible. V is TRBV3-1 and J is TRBJ2-1; D not resolved. Germline V gives CDR1 LGHDT, CDR2 YNNKEL (reference sequence). The CDR3 spans 13 residues. In DNA, the CDR3 is TGTGCCATCAGCCAGGACGTATACAATGAGCAGTTCTTC. Translated: CAISQDVYNEQFF.

This chain joins TRBV27 and TRBJ1-4; 9 nucleotides match TRBD1. Germline V gives CDR1 MNHEY, CDR2 SMNVEV (reference sequence). CDR3 size: 14 residues. The trim removed 5 bases at V and 7 bases at J, leaving 5 bases unmatched. This CDR3 reads CASSHRDRVEKLFF. The CDR3 DNA reads as TGTGCCAGCAGTCACCGGGACAGGGTTGAAAAACTGTTTTTT.

In its sample, this clonotype was seen a few times. The chain joins TRBV4-2 to TRBJ1-2, with D hard to call. V dropped 0 bases and J dropped 4 bases, with 6 bases sitting between them. Looked up from germline, CDR1 is LGHNA and CDR2 is YNFKEQ. The CDR3 is 13 residues long. CDR3 nucleotide sequence: TGTGCCAGCAGCCAAGATCTAACCTATGGCTACACCTTC. As protein: CASSQDLTYGYTF.

This clonotype was recorded only once. The chain uses TRBV2 and TRBJ2-1; D not resolved. V was pared by 8 bases and J by 3 bases, with 17 bases between. Germline V gene lookup returns CDR1 SNHLY and CDR2 FYNNEI. CDR3 length equals 15 residues. As DNA, the CDR3 is TGTGCCAGCGGTGTTGGGCTTTGGGGCTACAATGAGCAGTTCTTC. Protein: CASGVGLWGYNEQFF. Filled out from reference TRBV2 and TRBJ2-1, the complete variable domain reads EPEVTQTPSHQVTQMGQEVILRCVPISNHLYFYWYRQILGQKVEFLVSFYNNEISEKSEIFDDQFSVERPDGSNFTLKIRSTKLEDSAMYFCASGVGLWGYNEQFFGPGTRLTVL.

A few counts support this clonotype. The chain is built from TRBV10-3 and TRBJ2-4, with TRBD1 identical over 11 bases. The J call is in doubt because the DNA end fits TRBJ2-7 better. The CDR3 runs 13 residues. Germline V gives CDR1 ENHRY, CDR2 SYGVKD. CDR3 in amino acids: CAAGQGGDYEQYF. CDR3 DNA sequence: TGTGCCGCGGGACAGGGGGGAGACTACGAGCAGTACTTC.

V is TRBV9 and J is TRBJ2-5, with 10 nucleotides matching TRBD2. Germline V lookup: CDR1 SGDLS, CDR2 YYNGEE. The CDR3 is 16 residues long. Germline trimming cut 3 bases from V and 5 bases from J; bases unmatched to any gene: 10. CDR3 sequence: CASSGRASGRSETQYF. The CDR3 bases are TGTGCCAGCAGCGGAAGGGCTAGCGGGAGATCGGAGACCCAGTACTTC. Complete variable domain (other parts from reference TRBV9 and TRBJ2-5): DSGVTQTPKHLITATGQRVTLRCSPRSGDLSVYWYQQSLDQGLQFLIQYYNGEERAKGNILERFSAQQFPDLHSELNLSSLELGDSALYFCASSGRASGRSETQYFGPGTRLLVL.

V and J are TRBV5-4 and TRBJ2-7; D gene uncertain. Matching the DNA end better, TRBJ2-5 makes the J call doubtful. The CDR3 runs 17 residues. CDR1 SGHNT and CDR2 YYREEE come from the germline V gene (reference sequence). The DNA of the CDR3 is TGTGCCAGCAGCCGCCTAATTGATATTTCTTCGAGGGAGACCCAGTACTTC. This sequence encodes CASSRLIDISSRETQYF.

This chain uses TRBV6-2 or TRBV6-3 with TRBJ1-6; no definite D call. CDR1 and CDR2 from the germline V gene are MNHEY and SVGEGT. Trimming cost V 2 bases and J 4 bases, with 6 bases left between them. The CDR3 is made up of 14 amino acids. The CDR3 is CASSYERYNSPLHF. In nucleotides, the CDR3 is TGTGCCAGCAGTTACGAGCGGTATAATTCACCCCTCCACTTT.

This clonotype was detected only once. This chain connects TRBV11-2 to TRBJ1-2; 8 bases align to TRBD1. The CDR3 runs 15 residues. CDR1 and CDR2 from the germline V gene are SGHAT and FQNNGV. After removal of 6 bases from V and 2 bases from J, the junction contained 8 bases not matched to a gene. The CDR3 region has the DNA TGTGCCAGCAGTTTTGCCGGACAGGGAAACTATGGCTACACCTTC. Translating it yields CASSFAGQGNYGYTF.

The chain combines TRBV6-1 with TRBJ1-5; 7 positions match TRBD1. Per germline, CDR1 MNHNS and CDR2 SASEGT. V dropped 8 bases and J dropped 0; count of bases not matched to a gene: 16. CDR3 length: 18 amino acids. CDR3 amino acids: CASRALGSGTDSNQPQHF. The CDR3 region has the DNA TGTGCCAGCCGTGCCCTTGGGTCGGGGACAGATAGCAATCAGCCCCAGCATTTT.

This clonotype was counted between two and nine times. V and J are TRBV28 and TRBJ2-4; 10 positions agree with TRBD1. The J call may be in error: the DNA end matches TRBJ2-7 better. This CDR3 contains 15 residues. CDR1 is MDHEN and CDR2 is SYDVKM in the germline V gene. The CDR3 loop reads CASSLHSGQGYEQYF. The CDR3 nucleotides are TGTGCCAGCAGTTTACATTCGGGACAGGGGTACGAGCAGTACTTC.